This paragraph covers one T cell receptor (beta chain) sequence. This sample stems from a study of blood T cell repertoires in COVID-19. Study overall: Spain, Italy and the United States supplied samples that represented acute and convalescent COVID-19. PBMCs, B-cell-depleted T cells, or T cells provided the cDNA or gDNA that made up the material.

Sequencing was performed with immunoSEQ multiplex PCR; in TCRdb, only in-frame clones are kept and a portion is missing. Of some 260,000 clones listed, around 90% are singletons. The V gene lost 0 bases and the J gene lost 5 bases, with 11 bases spanning the gap. CDR1 and CDR2 (germline): LGHNA, YNFKEQ. This CDR3 comprises 15 residues. Sequencing was performed on peripheral blood. The sequence was collected from a woman aged 25 to 45 with acute or convalescent COVID-19. This chain joins TRBV4-2 and TRBJ2-1; tentative D call: TRBD2 (6 bases). CDR3 coding DNA: TGTGCCAGCAGCCAAGAAGCCTCGGGGGACAATGAGCAGTTCTTC. Translated: CASSQEASGDNEQFF.